The rows below give T cell receptor beta chains drawn from one sample of a study of shared clonotypes between healthy human individuals. Only in-frame clones appear in the TCRdb table, and some are missing; sequencing was by immunoSEQ multiplex PCR. The sample yields about 710,000 clones, 72% seen once. Sequenced sample: memory CD4+ T cells sorted from blood. The receptors derive from a woman aged 25 to 39 in good health. Both conserved end residues are part of each CDR3. The order of the fields is V gene, CDR3 length, CDR3 protein.

v_gene: TRBV6-1; len: 15; CDR3aa: CASSESGAVAGELFF
v_gene: TRBV7-7; len: 13; CDR3aa: CASSLDRELEQYF
v_gene: TRBV28; len: 15; CDR3aa: CASSSSGGGNQPQHF
v_gene: TRBV9; len: 15; CDR3aa: CASSPSGQGYNEQFF
v_gene: TRBV7-9; len: 14; CDR3aa: CASSLSATDNEQFF
v_gene: TRBV28; len: 16; CDR3aa: CASSSGGGSGANVLTF
v_gene: TRBV12-2; len: 16; CDR3aa: CASRIEAVRAKNIQYF
v_gene: TRBV13; len: 15; CDR3aa: CASSLGGQGRTEAFF
v_gene: TRBV28; len: 12; CDR3aa: CASRTAAETQYF
v_gene: TRBV19; len: 13; CDR3aa: CASTRTTNYGYTF
v_gene: TRBV18; len: 17; CDR3aa: CASSPRDSRSGANVLTF
v_gene: TRBV15; len: 15; CDR3aa: CATSRDWGDGNTIYF
v_gene: TRBV10-2; len: 15; CDR3aa: CASSDQGAFSSGYTF
v_gene: TRBV21-1; len: 17; CDR3aa: CASSKLAGAGVGDTQYF
v_gene: TRBV13; len: 15; CDR3aa: CASSLFSRDNQPQHF
v_gene: TRBV6-1; len: 13; CDR3aa: CASSERRNQPQHF
v_gene: TRBV5-5; len: 14; CDR3aa: CASSLTGSTDTQYF
v_gene: TRBV7-2; len: 15; CDR3aa: CASSPHGQGDTEAFF
v_gene: TRBV29-1; len: 15; CDR3aa: CSVGDVTGGLYEQYF
v_gene: TRBV25-1; len: 15; CDR3aa: CASSFDRGPAGELFF
v_gene: TRBV5-1; len: 15; CDR3aa: CASRSGPISGNTIYF
v_gene: TRBV7-9; len: 16; CDR3aa: CASSADLAGAADTQYF
v_gene: TRBV5-1; len: 16; CDR3aa: CASSLGTGNPGGTQYF
v_gene: TRBV4-1; len: 16; CDR3aa: CASSQEWTAQMEKLFF
v_gene: TRBV28; len: 12; CDR3aa: CASSLDRVGYTF
v_gene: TRBV2; len: 13; CDR3aa: CASARTAIYEQYF
v_gene: TRBV6-4; len: 13; CDR3aa: CASSALPGNIQYF
v_gene: TRBV28; len: 12; CDR3aa: CASSPDLSEQYF
v_gene: TRBV5-1; len: 17; CDR3aa: CASGRSPTGAYTGELFF
v_gene: TRBV5-8; len: 13; CDR3aa: CASSSRRDQPQHF
v_gene: TRBV7-9; len: 15; CDR3aa: CASSSAGQGSNEQFF
v_gene: TRBV6-1; len: 14; CDR3aa: CASRGRTRQETQYF
v_gene: TRBV19; len: 15; CDR3aa: CASSPRQAENYGYTF
v_gene: TRBV10-3; len: 13; CDR3aa: CAISGTGPYGYTF
v_gene: TRBV6-1; len: 12; CDR3aa: CASTRDSYEQYF
v_gene: TRBV6-1; len: 14; CDR3aa: CASSDGGWNTEAFF
v_gene: TRBV5-5; len: 20; CDR3aa: CASSPGRSTLSLGGANVLTF
v_gene: TRBV30; len: 12; CDR3aa: CAYRDINYGYTF
v_gene: TRBV7-3; len: 15; CDR3aa: CASSFGTGTQTEAFF
v_gene: TRBV14; len: 15; CDR3aa: CASSLGLADTGELFF
v_gene: TRBV27; len: 19; CDR3aa: CASSLSSSGRAPGANVLTF
v_gene: TRBV15; len: 13; CDR3aa: CATSRVQYGELFF
v_gene: TRBV27; len: 16; CDR3aa: CASSLLGGQKTYGYTF
v_gene: TRBV27; len: 12; CDR3aa: CASSPLGQTQYF
v_gene: TRBV7-3; len: 13; CDR3aa: CASSLLGTDTQYF
v_gene: TRBV9; len: 15; CDR3aa: CASSVVPAGYNEQFF
v_gene: TRBV30; len: 13; CDR3aa: CAWNRGRRQPQHF
v_gene: TRBV5-1; len: 19; CDR3aa: CASSLAIGTSEANTGELFF
v_gene: TRBV6-6; len: 13; CDR3aa: CASSRGRTYEQYF
v_gene: TRBV7-8; len: 14; CDR3aa: CASSLALTTGELFF
v_gene: TRBV7-2; len: 15; CDR3aa: CASSPKTSTAYEQYF
v_gene: TRBV6-5; len: 16; CDR3aa: CASSYFHGATNEKLFF
v_gene: TRBV6-1; len: 13; CDR3aa: CASSEIRIGELFF
v_gene: TRBV29-1; len: 14; CDR3aa: CSVEGGSVAETQYF
v_gene: TRBV11-3; len: 15; CDR3aa: CASSLDNREGGELFF
v_gene: TRBV27; len: 15; CDR3aa: CASSSPGTSVDEQYF
v_gene: TRBV7-3; len: 14; CDR3aa: CASSPQARAGELFF
v_gene: TRBV19; len: 15; CDR3aa: CASSMPRLGGGELFF